This is a list of T cell receptor beta chains from one sample in a study of human T cells and chemical hapten exposure. Each CDR3 protein gets one entry after TCRdb re-called the RACE reads with MiXCR. Here the sample spans fewer than 55,000 distinct CDR3 sequences, roughly 10% being singletons. Sequenced here: whole blood, sampled in connection with sensitization to the hapten diphenylcyclopropenone (DPC). These receptors originate from a woman aged 35 to 49 with alopecia areata. Some clones in this sample may be carry-over from other donors' samples. The CDR3 runs from the conserved cysteine through the conserved F or W. A D gene is named only where the DNA matches it firmly. The size of a clone is reported for some rows only, either as once, few or many, or as a class for expanded clones.

V,size,J,D,CDR3,DNA
TRBV4-1,-,TRBJ2-1,-,CASSQATGNEQFF,TGCGCCAGCAGCCAAGCTACTGGTAATGAGCAGTTCTTC
TRBV6-2/TRBV6-3,few,TRBJ2-5,TRBD1,CASSADRGLQETQYF,TGTGCCAGCAGCGCTGACAGGGGACTTCAAGAGACCCAGTACTTC
TRBV28,-,TRBJ2-1,-,CASSPHGRGGGEQFF,TGTGCCAGCAGTCCCCATGGTAGGGGGGGTGGTGAGCAGTTCTTC
TRBV4-3,-,TRBJ1-1,-,CASRADPRDTEAFF,TGCGCCAGCAGGGCGGACCCCAGGGACACTGAAGCTTTCTTT
TRBV12-3/TRBV12-4,-,TRBJ1-4,-,CASDLLGRRYDEKLFF,TGTGCCAGCGATTTACTGGGGCGTAGGTATGATGAAAAACTGTTTTTT
TRBV6-2/TRBV6-3,many,TRBJ2-6,-,CASSPSGTHVSGANVLTF,TGTGCCAGCAGTCCATCAGGTACCCATGTCTCTGGGGCCAACGTCCTGACTTTC
TRBV27,many,TRBJ1-6,-,CASREGALNSPLHF,TGTGCCAGCAGGGAAGGGGCCCTTAATTCACCCCTCCACTTT
TRBV10-3,-,TRBJ2-5,-,CAISDWPRLLEQETQYF,TGTGCCATCAGTGATTGGCCGCGACTCTTGGAACAAGAGACCCAGTACTTC
TRBV20-1,-,TRBJ1-2,-,CSARDSDRPYGYTF,TGCAGTGCTAGAGACTCCGACAGGCCCTATGGCTACACCTTC
TRBV29-1,many,TRBJ2-3,-,CSVVKRSSTDTQYF,TGCAGCGTTGTCAAGCGGTCTAGCACAGATACGCAGTATTTT
TRBV20-1,-,TRBJ2-5,TRBD2,CSARVPLAGGPGETQYF,TGCAGTGCTAGAGTACCTCTGGCGGGGGGGCCAGGGGAGACCCAGTACTTC
TRBV29-1,-,TRBJ2-6,-,CSVLNRDHSGANVLTF,TGCAGCGTTCTCAACAGGGACCACTCTGGGGCCAACGTCCTGACTTTC
TRBV5-4,few,TRBJ2-3,TRBD2,CASSSGLEPDTQYF,TGTGCCAGCAGCTCGGGACTAGAGCCAGATACGCAGTATTTT
TRBV6-5,few,TRBJ1-1,-,CASSRLRAVSTEAFF,TGTGCCAGCAGTCGCCTAAGGGCAGTCTCGACTGAAGCTTTCTTT
TRBV4-1,many,TRBJ1-3,-,CASSQVGGPIGNTIYF,TGCGCCAGCAGCCAAGTCGGGGGACCGATTGGAAACACCATATATTTT
TRBV6-1,many,TRBJ1-4,-,CASSVTRAANEKLFF,TGTGCCAGCAGCGTGACGCGGGCGGCTAATGAAAAACTGTTTTTT
TRBV7-6,many,TRBJ2-1,-,CASSLANSEQFF,TGTGCCAGCAGCTTAGCTAATAGTGAGCAGTTCTTC
TRBV6-1,-,TRBJ2-7,-,CAAGEPEGEQYF,TGTGCCGCTGGGGAACCCGAGGGGGAGCAGTACTTC
TRBV12-3/TRBV12-4,few,TRBJ2-3,TRBD2,CASSSGDYYTDTQYF,TGTGCCAGCAGTTCTGGGGACTATTACACAGATACGCAGTATTTT
TRBV7-8,many,TRBJ1-5,-,CASSLYGSNQPQHF,TGTGCCAGCAGCTTATATGGTAGCAATCAGCCCCAGCATTTT
TRBV29-1,many,TRBJ1-1,TRBD1,CSLSPGTGMKTEAFF,TGCAGCCTGAGCCCCGGGACAGGGATGAAAACTGAAGCTTTCTTT
TRBV18,-,TRBJ2-3,TRBD2,CASSPLAGSGGDTDTQYF,TGTGCCAGCTCACCACTAGCGGGTAGCGGGGGAGACACAGATACGCAGTATTTT
TRBV5-1,many,TRBJ2-7,-,CASSLVVSPYEQYF,TGCGCCAGCAGCTTGGTTGTGTCCCCCTACGAGCAGTACTTC
TRBV20-1,many,TRBJ2-5,TRBD1,CSARALGQGGKETQYF,TGCAGTGCTAGAGCCCTGGGACAGGGCGGTAAAGAGACCCAGTACTTC
TRBV20-1,-,TRBJ1-1,-,CSARSREAEAFF,TGCAGTGCTAGGTCCAGGGAGGCTGAAGCTTTCTTT
TRBV4-3,-,TRBJ2-7,-,CASSQGQESSEQYF,TGCGCCAGCAGCCAAGGACAGGAAAGCTCCGAGCAGTACTTC
TRBV9,many,TRBJ2-1,-,CASSVVLGEQFF,TGTGCCAGCAGCGTAGTATTGGGTGAGCAGTTCTTC
TRBV18,few,TRBJ1-1,TRBD1,CASQAQGASLF,TGTGCCAGCCAGGCCCAGGGGGCCTCCCTCTTT
TRBV28,few,TRBJ1-5,-,CASSSPRGGNQPQHF,TGTGCCAGCAGCTCCCCACGGGGAGGGAATCAGCCCCAGCATTTT
TRBV7-2,-,TRBJ2-5,TRBD2,CASSSGTSGVIYQETQYF,TGTGCCAGCAGCTCTGGGACTAGCGGGGTGATCTACCAAGAGACCCAGTACTTC
TRBV12-3/TRBV12-4,few,TRBJ2-3,-,CASSLGPSLSEDTQYF,TGTGCCAGCAGTTTAGGCCCTAGCCTCAGCGAGGATACGCAGTATTTT
TRBV12-3/TRBV12-4,-,TRBJ1-5,TRBD1,CASSLGQGRSNQPQHF,TGTGCCAGCAGTTTGGGACAGGGGAGGAGCAATCAGCCCCAGCATTTT
TRBV6-2/TRBV6-3,few,TRBJ2-6,-,CASSERALSSGANVLTF,TGTGCCAGCAGCGAGCGGGCCCTGAGCTCTGGGGCCAACGTCCTGACTTTC
TRBV2,-,TRBJ1-5,-,CASRNRDGVNQPQHF,TGTGCCAGCAGAAACAGGGATGGGGTGAATCAGCCCCAGCATTTT
TRBV29-1,-,TRBJ2-1,TRBD1,CSLLEPYRGNEQFF,TGCAGTCTTCTCGAACCATACAGGGGTAATGAGCAGTTCTTC
TRBV18,-,TRBJ1-2,TRBD1,CASSPIMRTGDNYGYTF,TGTGCCAGCTCACCTATTATGCGGACAGGGGATAACTATGGCTACACCTTC
TRBV5-1,few,TRBJ2-6,-,CASSLSILSGANVLTF,TGCGCCAGCAGCTTGTCCATACTCTCTGGGGCCAACGTCCTGACTTTC
TRBV18,few,TRBJ2-7,-,CASSPAANYEQYF,TGTGCCAGCTCACCAGCCGCCAACTACGAGCAGTACTTC
TRBV12-3/TRBV12-4,few,TRBJ2-7,TRBD1,CASILTGTGGREQYF,TGTGCCAGCATCCTTACCGGGACAGGGGGTCGCGAGCAGTACTTC
TRBV11-1,many,TRBJ2-2,TRBD1,CASSWTGALFANTGELFF,TGTGCCAGCAGCTGGACAGGGGCCCTATTCGCGAACACCGGGGAGCTGTTTTTT
TRBV7-3,few,TRBJ2-2,-,CASSLSGGSTGELFF,TGTGCCAGCAGCTTAAGTGGGGGCTCTACCGGGGAGCTGTTTTTT
TRBV5-1,-,TRBJ2-3,TRBD1,CASSFGDRPSTDTQYF,TGCGCCAGCAGCTTCGGGGACAGGCCAAGCACAGATACGCAGTATTTT
TRBV27,-,TRBJ2-7,-,CASSPGPIYEQYF,TGTGCCAGCAGTCCCGGGCCTATCTACGAGCAGTACTTC
TRBV6-2/TRBV6-3,few,TRBJ1-1,-,CASRLTGANTEAFF,TGTGCCAGCAGGTTAACGGGGGCGAACACTGAAGCTTTCTTT
TRBV28,few,TRBJ1-3,TRBD1,CASTGTVRSGNTIYF,TGTGCCAGCACCGGGACAGTTCGCTCTGGAAACACCATATATTTT
TRBV7-9,many,TRBJ1-4,-,CASARRVAGLGRGEKLFF,TGTGCCAGCGCCCGAAGAGTTGCCGGTCTCGGCAGGGGCGAAAAACTGTTTTTT
TRBV19,many,TRBJ2-3,TRBD1,CAGRRQGEDTQYF,TGTGCCGGACGGAGACAGGGAGAAGATACGCAGTATTTT
TRBV12-3/TRBV12-4,many,TRBJ1-4,-,CASSRTATNEKLFF,TGTGCCAGCAGCCGGACAGCAACTAATGAAAAACTGTTTTTT
TRBV12-3/TRBV12-4,many,TRBJ2-3,-,CASSLGQFTSTDTQYF,TGTGCCAGCAGTCTCGGACAATTTACTAGCACAGATACGCAGTATTTT
TRBV11-3,few,TRBJ1-1,-,CASSRTGGSTEAFF,TGTGCCAGCAGCAGGACGGGGGGCTCGACTGAAGCTTTCTTT
TRBV3-1,few,TRBJ2-7,TRBD2,CASSPGLAPHEQYF,TGTGCCAGCAGCCCGGGACTAGCTCCCCACGAGCAGTACTTC
TRBV28,-,TRBJ1-1,-,CASKDYTEAFF,TGTGCCAGCAAAGACTACACTGAAGCTTTCTTT
TRBV14,-,TRBJ2-5,TRBD1,CASSRNRGQETQYF,TGTGCCAGCAGCCGCAACAGGGGCCAAGAGACCCAGTACTTC
TRBV20-1,-,TRBJ2-7,-,CSARGAGALSYEQYF,TGCAGTGCTAGAGGCGCGGGGGCTCTATCCTACGAGCAGTACTTC
TRBV7-3,many,TRBJ2-1,TRBD2,CASSLRGGYEQFF,TGTGCCAGCAGCTTACGGGGAGGGTATGAGCAGTTCTTC
TRBV28,many,TRBJ1-2,-,CASSSLGWYGYTF,TGTGCCAGCAGTTCCCTTGGTTGGTATGGCTACACCTTC
TRBV6-5,few,TRBJ1-2,-,CASSSEPGQTYGYTF,TGTGCCAGCAGTTCAGAACCCGGACAGACCTATGGCTACACCTTC